This T cell receptor (beta chain) was found in a study of vaccination and CD4 T cells after COVID-19. Study as a whole: Overlapping peptides covering the spike proteins of SARS-CoV-2, HCoV-NL63, HCoV-OC43 and HCoV-229E were added to stimulate cells.

Treatment indicated: approximately nine-day PBMC culture with coronavirus spike peptide pools or control peptides (ViraFEST assay). Sequencing of DNA taken from cultured CD4+ T cells relied on the Oncomine TCR Beta short-read assay. TCRdb used MiXCR to reprocess the PCR reads, holding one entry per CDR3 protein. Of about 16,000 distinct CDR3 sequences detected, roughly four fifths appear once; the ten largest clones hold 7.5% to 10%. The CDR3 sequence is 16 residues long. The junction had 7 bases not matched to a gene; V was cut back by 1 base and J by 2 bases. In germline, CDR1 is MNHNS, CDR2 SASEGT. Regarding this clonotype: What it recognizes is unknown.

General observations from the study: Only after vaccination were a median approximately 88% of convalescents' reactive clones seen.

V is TRBV6-1 and J is TRBJ1-2; 7 nucleotides match TRBD1. The source is a human donor who received a COVID-19 vaccine. The sequences come from CD4+ T cells from blood, cultured in vitro, collected after SARS-CoV-2 vaccination. CDR3 in amino acids: CASSEVLFRGNYGYTF. Written as DNA, the CDR3 is TGTGCCAGCAGTGAAGTATTATTCAGGGGGAACTATGGCTACACCTTC.